This TCR beta chain was identified in a study of blood T cell repertoires in COVID-19 (dated by TCRdb to about 2020). At the level of the whole study: Samples from collaborators originated in the United States, Italy and Spain and spanned both the acute and convalescent phases of COVID-19. The material from the prospective study consisted of cDNA or gDNA derived from T cells, B-cell-depleted T cells, or PBMCs. Sample metadata almost always included a de-identified subject ID, COVID-19 status, age in years and sex. The samples were drawn from two sources: the first 160 participants of the ongoing ImmuneRACE study, and over 950 subjects contributed by 6 global collaborators. Where HLA class I and class II types were available, the types were taken from metadata supplied by the sample provider, not from assay-based typing. The repertoires were released in a freely available public database intended as a resource for research on the immune response to SARS-CoV-2. Subjects who had been exposed to COVID-19, were actively infected with it, or had recovered from it provided the deeply sampled blood TCRbeta repertoires that made up the dataset. The paper as a whole reports these results and caveats: The quantity of clinical and demographic metadata differed by source and by participant and was supplied without curation.

As regards this clone: No cognate antigen has been identified for it. The input lacks base qualities; no much larger clone sits a single base away.

TCRbeta CDR3 regions were amplified from genomic DNA by means of the immunoSEQ Assay, a bias-controlled multiplex PCR. The published analysis was carried out like this. Nucleated cell counts per sample were estimated from amplification of reference gene primers within the assay. To quantify the absolute abundance of each unique TCRbeta CDR3 rearrangement, sequence reads were collapsed and filtered. For each sample, productive Simpson clonality was calculated by taking the square root of Simpson's diversity index across productive rearrangements. TCRdb took over this immuneACCESS table, retaining in-frame rearrangements with V and J assigned. Such tables are incomplete; in checked studies, under half of the missing clones stem from an unresolved V gene, and the remainder is unexplained. That table supplies the V and J calls and clone size; D and trimming were determined from the DNA. The sample contains roughly 130,000 clones, roughly nine tenths of them found a single time. The top ten constitute roughly 2.5% of the sample.

At one collaborating source in Seattle, patients were enrolled during active infection and were followed longitudinally through the course of disease. Collaborating institutions collected whole blood in K2EDTA tubes following their own protocols. For TCRbeta analysis, collaborators shipped samples in one of three forms: frozen whole blood, isolated PBMCs, or DNA extracted from either of those sample types. The receptor was derived from a human donor with COVID-19, enrolled during active disease. The donor label of this sample is uncertain. The sequenced material came from peripheral blood.

DNA sequence: TGTGCCAGCTCACAGGACATCGATGACGAGCAGTACTTC. This yields the protein CASSQDIDDEQYF. This chain joins TRBV18 to TRBJ2-7, and perhaps TRBD1 as D gene, on 5 matching bases. Measured from the cysteine to the phenylalanine, the CDR3 is 13 residues long. The only DNA kept is the CDR3, 39 bases in frame from the first base. CDR1 and CDR2 (KGHSH, LQKENI) derive from the germline V gene. V is clipped by 4 bases and J by 5 bases, and the sequence between their germline boundaries is 12 bases long.